There are a few counts of the clone carrying this T cell receptor (beta chain). The V end lost 8 bases, the J end lost 2 bases, and 13 bases lay between the germline ends. The CDR3 spans 14 residues. Germline V CDR1 and CDR2: MNHEY, SVGAGI. Sequencing used immunoSEQ multiplex PCR; TCRdb keeps in-frame clones, though not all of them. The sample yields about 63,000 clones, 74% seen once. The source of the sample is a study of blood T cell repertoires in COVID-19. The specimen was peripheral blood. This chain uses TRBV6-5 with TRBJ1-5, with a weak D call TRBD1 (6 bases). This receptor was obtained from a woman aged 80 or older with acute or convalescent COVID-19. CDR3 loop: CASLRQDRNQPQHF. The CDR3 DNA sequence: TGTGCCAGCCTTAGACAGGACCGCAATCAGCCCCAGCATTTT.